The next 11 T cell receptor beta chains were all read from a single sample in a study of cytomegalovirus exposure and HLA in healthy donors. Method: immunoSEQ multiplex PCR; TCRdb's copy keeps in-frame clones and lacks some. The top ten clones hold roughly 5.7% of a sample with some 210,000 clones, roughly 85% of them seen once. Sample: PBMCs. These receptors all come from a woman aged 18-30 years in good health and CMV-seronegative.

The chain is built from TRBV10-3 and TRBJ1-5, with TRBD1 as a possible D gene (5 bases). Per germline, CDR1 ENHRY and CDR2 SYGVKD. This CDR3 spans 15 amino acids. The germline V and J ends were trimmed by 3 bases and 1 base, with 10 bases remaining between them. In DNA form, the CDR3 reads TGTGCCATCAGTGACCAGGGACGGAGCAATCAGCCCCAGCATTTT. Its translation is CAISDQGRSNQPQHF.

This chain connects TRBV6-6 to TRBJ2-7; perhaps TRBD1 as D (5 bases). This CDR3 comprises 12 residues. V dropped 6 bases and J dropped 12 bases, with 18 bases sitting between them. CDR1 is MNHNY and CDR2 is SVGAGI in the germline V gene (reference sequence). CDR3 coding DNA: TGTGCCAGCAGCTCAGAGGATTTTAGGGGGTACTTC. Translated, it gives CASSSEDFRGYF.

The chain links TRBV9 to TRBJ2-5; D is perhaps TRBD2 (5 bases). The CDR3 covers 13 residues. CDR1 is SGDLS, CDR2 YYNGEE, per germline. Trimming removed 4 bases at V and 4 bases at J, with 11 bases between. The CDR3 region is CASSLTGIETQYF. DNA of the CDR3: TGTGCCAGCAGCCTAACGGGGATAGAGACCCAGTACTTC. Full variable domain (rest looked up from reference TRBV9 and TRBJ2-5): DSGVTQTPKHLITATGQRVTLRCSPRSGDLSVYWYQQSLDQGLQFLIQYYNGEERAKGNILERFSAQQFPDLHSELNLSSLELGDSALYFCASSLTGIETQYFGPGTRLLVL.

The V and J genes are TRBV29-1 and TRBJ2-7; D could derive from TRBD1 or TRBD2 (5 bases each). The V gene's germline CDR1 is SQVTM and CDR2 ANQGSEA. The CDR3 has 11 residues. V lost 3 bases, J lost 6 bases, and 9 bases lay in between. The CDR3 protein is CSVDEGREQYF. Here the CDR3 DNA reads TGCAGCGTTGACGAGGGGCGCGAGCAGTACTTC.

This clone has a handful of counts. The rearrangement joins TRBV4-1 to TRBJ1-2, with 8 bases that match TRBD1. The CDR3 length is 13 residues. Germline V gene sequence: CDR1 MGHRA, CDR2 YSYEKL. The J segment lost 8 bases and the V segment lost 4 bases, leaving 6 bases of the junction unmatched. The CDR3 DNA reads TGCGCCAGCAGCCCGCAGGGGGCAGGCGGCTACACCTTC. Residues: CASSPQGAGGYTF.

The chain is built from TRBV5-1 and TRBJ2-7; D is uncertain. The CDR3 extends over 15 amino acids. Looked up from germline, CDR1 is SGHRS and CDR2 is YFSETQ. Trimming left V 0 bases short and J 2 bases short, with 12 bases between. CDR3 nucleotide sequence: TGCGCCAGCAGCTTGGCCTCGATTGTTGCCTACGAGCAGTACTTC. Amino acid sequence: CASSLASIVAYEQYF.

CDR3 DNA sequence: TGCGCCAGCAGCTTGACAGGGGTTGATGGACCTGGCTACACCTTC. Encoded protein: CASSLTGVDGPGYTF. The V and J genes are TRBV5-1 and TRBJ1-2, with 7 bases that match TRBD1. CDR1 and CDR2 from the germline V gene are SGHRS and YFSETQ. V lost 1 base to trimming and J lost 7 bases; unmatched junction nucleotides: 10. CDR3 length equals 15 residues.

The count of this clone is one. The chain has TRBV5-6 and TRBJ2-7; D might be TRBD1 (6 bases). The CDR3 length is 15 residues. V was pared by 0 bases and J by 1 base, with 11 bases between. Germline V gene lookup returns CDR1 SGHDT and CDR2 YYEEEE. The CDR3 sequence: CASSLGQAISYEQYF. The CDR3 DNA follows: TGTGCCAGCAGCTTGGGACAGGCGATATCCTACGAGCAGTACTTC.

CDR3 residues: CATPADGGYTF. The DNA of the CDR3 is TGTGCCACCCCGGCGGATGGGGGCTACACCTTC. The V call is TRBV6-4, the J call TRBJ1-2; D gene uncertain. Germline CDR1 is MRHNA and CDR2 is SNTAGT. V was clipped by 10 bases and J by 8 bases, with 14 bases between them. The CDR3 has 11 residues.

The chain combines TRBV5-4 with TRBJ2-3, with 13 bases lining up with TRBD2. Germline V gene lookup returns CDR1 SGHNT and CDR2 YYREEE (reference sequence). Trimming removed 2 bases from V and 5 bases from J; junction bases left unmatched: 8. This CDR3 is 17 amino acids long. The CDR3 loop reads CASSFRGRTSGGDTQYF. In DNA, the CDR3 is TGTGCCAGCAGCTTTCGTGGTCGGACTAGCGGGGGAGATACGCAGTATTTT.

This chain connects TRBV7-2 to TRBJ1-5; D not resolved. The CDR3 covers 13 residues. Germline V gene data show CDR1 as SGHTA and CDR2 as FQGNSA. V was cut by 1 base and J by 5 bases, with 6 bases left in between. CDR3 amino acids: CASSLDGHQPQHF. The CDR3 DNA reads TGTGCCAGCAGCTTAGACGGTCATCAGCCCCAGCATTTT.